The 15 T cell receptor beta chains below were found in one sample sequenced in a study of shared clonotypes between healthy human individuals. Sequenced by immunoSEQ multiplex PCR; TCRdb stores in-frame clones only, minus some. The sample lists some 1.1 million clones; around 77% were seen once. Sequencing was done on a sample of memory CD4+ T cells from PBMCs. Subset specified: CD45RA-negative fraction. These receptors originate from a man between 18 and 29 years old in good health. Some clones in this sample may be carry-over from other donors' samples.

The chain recombines TRBV18 with TRBJ2-3, with D perhaps TRBD1 or TRBD2 (6 bases each). The CDR3 is 15 residues long. V shed 6 bases and J shed 3 bases, with 16 bases lying between them. CDR1 and CDR2 (germline): KGHSH, LQKENI. The CDR3 sequence is CASSPGVSGTDTQYF. For the CDR3, the DNA is TGTGCCAGCTCGCCAGGGGTTAGCGGTACAGATACGCAGTATTTT.

This chain links TRBV18 with TRBJ1-1; D is undetermined. Trimming pared 1 base from V and 4 bases from J, leaving 7 bases between. This CDR3 has 13 residues. CDR1 KGHSH and CDR2 LQKENI come from the germline V gene. The CDR3 sequence is CASSPRGVTEAFF. The DNA of the CDR3 is TGTGCCAGCTCACCACGTGGTGTCACTGAAGCTTTCTTT. Combining the CDR3 with reference TRBV18 and TRBJ1-1 gives the whole variable domain NAGVMQNPRHLVRRRGQEARLRCSPMKGHSHVYWYRQLPEEGLKFMVYLQKENIIDESGMPKERFSAEFPKEGPSILRIQQVVRGDSAAYFCASSPRGVTEAFFGQGTRLTVV.

The V call is TRBV5-1, the J call TRBJ2-1; the match to TRBD2 covers 9 bases. The V and J ends lost 1 base and 5 bases, in that order; junction bases with no gene match: 7. The CDR3 is 16 amino acids. From germline, CDR1 is SGHRS and CDR2 YFSETQ. The CDR3 reads CASSLYTSGRDNEQFF. CDR3 in DNA: TGCGCCAGCAGCTTGTATACTAGCGGGCGGGACAATGAGCAGTTCTTC.

This sequence joins TRBV11-2 and TRBJ1-1; D ambiguous. Trimming cost V 3 bases and J 1 base, with 9 bases left between them. The CDR3 has 14 amino acids. The germline CDR1 and CDR2 sequences are SGHAT and FQNNGV. The CDR3, as DNA: TGTGCCAGCAGCTTTTCCGGGTCGAACACTGAAGCTTTCTTT. As protein: CASSFSGSNTEAFF.

As concerns this clone: A far larger clone lies a single base away; this is likely a read error. Additional DNA sequences in this sample encode the identical CDR3. This chain uses TRBV7-8 with TRBJ2-7; D remains ambiguous. This CDR3 is 15 amino acids long. CDR1 and CDR2 from the germline V gene are SGHVS and FQNEAQ. V gave up 6 bases and J gave up 2 bases, with 17 bases separating them. CDR3 DNA sequence: TGTGCCAGCAGTTTCCTCCGTTACTCACCCTACGAGCAGTACTTC. It specifies CASSFLRYSPYEQYF. The variable domain in full, completed from reference TRBV7-8 and TRBJ2-7, reads GAGVSQSPRYKVAKRGQDVALRCDPISGHVSLFWYQQALGQGPEFLTYFQNEAQLDKSGLPSDRFFAERPEGSVSTLKIQRTQQEDSAVYLCASSFLRYSPYEQYFGPGTRLTVT.

This chain uses TRBV29-1 with TRBJ2-1; D is ambiguous. Deletions cut 3 bases from V and 7 bases from J, with 13 bases between. The germline V gene encodes CDR1 SQVTM and CDR2 ANQGSEA. The CDR3 loop spans 13 amino acids. The CDR3 region has the DNA TGCAGCGTTGATCGACTTACTGGGAATGAGCAGTTCTTC. As protein: CSVDRLTGNEQFF.

This clone was found many times. As DNA, the CDR3 is TGTGCCAGCAGCCCACGCAATGACTACGAGCAGTACTTC. Its translation: CASSPRNDYEQYF. The chain has TRBV7-2 and TRBJ2-7; D ambiguous. Germline loops: CDR1 SGHTA, CDR2 FQGNSA. The CDR3 is 13 amino acids. Trimming shortened V by 5 bases and J by 3 bases, and 11 bases separated the two germline ends. Full variable domain (missing parts from reference TRBV7-2 and TRBJ2-7): GAGVSQSPSNKVTEKGKDVELRCDPISGHTALYWYRQSLGQGLEFLIYFQGNSAPDKSGLPSDRFSAERTGGSVSTLTIQRTQQEDSAVYLCASSPRNDYEQYFGPGTRLTVT.

This chain links TRBV25-1 with TRBJ1-1; D ambiguous. Trimming took 8 bases from V and 6 from J, leaving 10 bases between them. Germline CDR1 is MGHDK and CDR2 is SYGVNS. The CDR3 is 11 residues long. Written as DNA, the CDR3 is TGTGCCAGCGCTCGACGCGCTGAAGCTTTCTTT. It specifies CASARRAEAFF. Together with reference TRBV25-1 and TRBJ1-1, the CDR3 gives the full variable domain: EADIYQTPRYLVIGTGKKITLECSQTMGHDKMYWYQQDPGMELHLIHYSYGVNSTEKGDLSSESTVSRIRTEHFPLTLESARPSHTSQYLCASARRAEAFFGQGTRLTVV.

V usage is TRBV6-6 and J usage is TRBJ2-4; 9 nucleotides agree with TRBD1. Germline assignment: CDR1 MNHNY and CDR2 SVGAGI (reference sequence). The CDR3 extends over 14 amino acids. With 5 bases clipped from V and 6 bases from J, the junction kept 5 bases outside the gene matches. CDR3 region: CASSSATGGNIQYF. DNA for the CDR3: TGTGCCAGCAGTAGCGCGACAGGGGGAAACATTCAGTACTTC.

V and J are TRBV28 and TRBJ2-1; a possible D gene is TRBD2 (6 bases). Germline lookup yields CDR1 MDHEN and CDR2 SYDVKM. Trimming removed 6 bases at V and 0 bases at J, with 15 bases between. The CDR3 extends over 16 amino acids. The CDR3 sequence is CASRAPGGVSYNEQFF. CDR3 nucleotides: TGTGCCAGCAGGGCCCCCGGGGGTGTCTCCTACAATGAGCAGTTCTTC.

This chain links TRBV5-1 with TRBJ1-4; D might be TRBD1 (5 bases). V was cut by 1 base and J by 4 bases, with 14 bases left in between. The CDR3 is 16 residues long. Germline V gene sequence: CDR1 SGHRS, CDR2 YFSETQ. The CDR3 protein is CASSLQGTDVNEKLFF. In DNA form, the CDR3 reads TGCGCCAGCAGCTTGCAAGGGACGGACGTTAATGAAAAACTGTTTTTT.

Worth noting for this clone: This CDR3 is also generated by other DNA sequences in the sample. The J gene is TRBJ1-2, the V gene TRBV6-1; D unclear. The CDR3 is 12 amino acids. In germline, CDR1 is MNHNS, CDR2 SASEGT. Trimming took off 7 bases at V and 8 bases at J, with 14 bases between the two ends. The CDR3 protein is CASTEWGGGYTF. The CDR3 region has the DNA TGTGCCAGCACCGAATGGGGAGGGGGCTACACCTTC.

This clone was seen a handful of times. The rearrangement uses TRBV7-2 and TRBJ2-5; D is undetermined. V shed 5 bases and J shed 4 bases, with 8 bases lying between them. This CDR3 contains 12 residues. Per the germline V gene, CDR1 is SGHTA and CDR2 is FQGNSA. CDR3 amino acids: CASSRIGETQYF. The CDR3 DNA reads TGTGCCAGCAGCCGGATTGGAGAGACCCAGTACTTC.

This clone was observed many times. The chain recombines TRBV11-2 with TRBJ2-7, with 9 nucleotides matching TRBD2. This CDR3 has 14 amino acids. V shed 3 bases and J 9 bases; nucleotides not matched to a gene: 9. Germline V gene sequence: CDR1 SGHAT, CDR2 FQNNGV. CDR3 region: CASSFSGGQGVQYF. The CDR3 DNA reads as TGTGCCAGCAGCTTTAGCGGGGGCCAGGGGGTGCAGTACTTC.

Regarding this clone: At one end, the junction sequence differs from germline, possibly due to a read error. DNA for the CDR3: TGCGCGAGCAGCGCTAGCGGGAGGGGTAATGAGCAGTTCTTC. Its protein product is CASSASGRGNEQFF. The chain has TRBV10-2 and TRBJ2-1, with TRBD2 matching over 12 bases. The CDR3 has 14 residues. Germline-derived CDR1 and CDR2 are WSHSY and SAAADI.